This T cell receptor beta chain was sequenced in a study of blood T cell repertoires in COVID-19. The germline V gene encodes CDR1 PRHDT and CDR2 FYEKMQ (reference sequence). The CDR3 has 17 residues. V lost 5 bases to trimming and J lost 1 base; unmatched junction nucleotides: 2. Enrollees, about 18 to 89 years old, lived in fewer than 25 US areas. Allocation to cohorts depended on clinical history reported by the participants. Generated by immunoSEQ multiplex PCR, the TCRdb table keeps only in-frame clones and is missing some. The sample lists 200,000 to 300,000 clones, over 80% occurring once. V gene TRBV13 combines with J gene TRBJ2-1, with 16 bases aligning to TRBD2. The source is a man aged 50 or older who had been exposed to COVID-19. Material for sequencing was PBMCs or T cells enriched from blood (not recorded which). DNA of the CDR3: TGTGCCAGCAGCCTGGGACTAGCGGGGGGGTCCTACAATGAGCAGTTCTTC. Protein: CASSLGLAGGSYNEQFF. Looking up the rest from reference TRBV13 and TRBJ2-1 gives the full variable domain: AAGVIQSPRHLIKEKRETATLKCYPIPRHDTVYWYQQGPGQDPQFLISFYEKMQSDKGSIPDRFSAQQFSDYHSELNMSSLELGDSALYFCASSLGLAGGSYNEQFFGPGTRLTVL.